Below are 3 T cell receptor beta chains sequenced from a single sample in a study of CD8+ T cells in alopecia areata. The treatment is: oral pan-JAK inhibitor, 5-10 mg twice daily. After isolation, RNA underwent reverse transcription to generate cDNA as the sequencing template. Clones were sequenced by immunoSEQ multiplex PCR, and TCRdb holds only the in-frame ones, with some missing. Of around 270,000 clones detected, 55% to 70% appear once; the ten largest clones hold around 1.7%. The specimen was CD4+ T cells sorted from blood, collected at week 24, from a patient treated with tofacitinib. The receptor set was obtained from a human donor with alopecia areata.

This clone was recorded a few times. This CDR3 reads CSVSDNNIWGLSYEQYF. Here the CDR3 DNA reads TGCAGCGTTTCGGATAATAACATTTGGGGCCTCTCCTACGAGCAGTACTTC. The rearrangement joins TRBV29-1 to TRBJ2-7, with D possibly being TRBD1 (5 bases). CDR1 and CDR2 (germline): SQVTM, ANQGSEA. V shed 5 bases and J shed 0 bases, with 23 bases lying between them. This CDR3 spans 17 amino acids.

V gene TRBV29-1 combines with J gene TRBJ2-5; D perhaps matches TRBD1 (5 bases). The germline V gene encodes CDR1 SQVTM and CDR2 ANQGSEA. This CDR3 is 16 amino acids long. Trimming stripped 2 bases from V and 2 bases from J, with 18 bases between. In DNA, the CDR3 is TGCAGCGTTGAAAACGGTAGGGAAGGGGCGCAAGAGACCCAGTACTTC. Its translation: CSVENGREGAQETQYF.

The sample holds a few counts of this clone. The chain combines TRBV13 with TRBJ2-1; the D is unclear. The CDR3 contains 12 residues. V was cut by 2 bases and J by 10 bases, with 9 bases left in between. The germline V gene has CDR1 PRHDT and CDR2 FYEKMQ (reference sequence). This chain's CDR3 is CASSLRHGEQFF. The CDR3 nucleotides are TGTGCCAGCAGCTTACGACACGGGGAGCAGTTCTTC.